The 32 T cell receptor beta chains given below trace back to one sample, sequenced in a study of T cell responses to AZD1222 COVID-19 vaccine. Using immunoSEQ multiplex PCR, the repertoire was profiled, and TCRdb retains in-frame clones only, with some absent. The sample has 200,000 or so clones, roughly 91% seen once. The sequencing here drew on peripheral blood, taken on day 0 of MenACWY control vaccination. These receptors were collected from an adult in good health.

The chain uses TRBV4-2 and TRBJ2-2; no clear D. V was shortened by 0 bases and J by 6 bases, with 8 bases between the two germline ends. Germline loops: CDR1 LGHNA, CDR2 YNFKEQ. This CDR3 has 14 residues. CDR3 sequence (DNA): TGTGCCAGCAGCCAAGATCAGTGGTCCGGGGAGCTGTTTTTT. Protein: CASSQDQWSGELFF.

Comment on this clone: Sequence at one end of the junction differs from germline and may be a read error. The chain has TRBV11-2 and TRBJ2-7; 7 bases match TRBD2. Germline-derived CDR1 and CDR2 are SGHAT and FQNNGV. The CDR3 spans 14 residues. The CDR3 region is CASSLGGGTAEEYF. CDR3 DNA: TGTGCCAGCAGCTTAGGGGGGGGGACTGCCGAGGAGTACTTC.

V usage is TRBV18 and J usage is TRBJ2-7; D unclear. Germline V lookup: CDR1 KGHSH, CDR2 LQKENI. V was shortened by 6 bases and J by 5 bases, with 17 bases between the two germline ends. This CDR3 is built from 14 residues. The CDR3 protein is CASSPVGVGDEQYF. The CDR3 nucleotides read TGTGCCAGCTCCCCTGTTGGCGTCGGCGACGAGCAGTACTTC.

This chain links TRBV28 with TRBJ1-1; 10 positions agree with TRBD1. The germline gives CDR1 MDHEN, CDR2 SYDVKM. J lost 0 bases, V lost 5 bases, and 6 bases had no gene match. The CDR3 is made up of 16 amino acids. CDR3 region: CASSPWTGGMNTEAFF. CDR3 bases: TGTGCCAGCAGTCCATGGACAGGGGGTATGAACACTGAAGCTTTCTTT.

This rearrangement joins TRBV10-1 to TRBJ1-1; TRBD1 agrees at 7 bases. CDR3 length: 15 residues. Germline V lookup: CDR1 WNHNN, CDR2 SYGVQD (reference sequence). The junction had 8 bases not matched to a gene; V was cut back by 6 bases and J by 1 base. The CDR3 spells CASSADRVGNTEAFF. Here the CDR3 DNA reads TGCGCCAGCAGCGCCGACAGGGTGGGGAACACTGAAGCTTTCTTT.

This chain uses TRBV19 with TRBJ1-4; D is unclear. The germline V gene has CDR1 LNHDA and CDR2 SQIVND (reference sequence). V was cut by 4 bases and J by 3 bases, with 12 bases left in between. This CDR3 spans 15 amino acids. Here the CDR3 DNA reads TGTGCCAGTAGTACCGACTTAAGAGCTAATGAAAAACTGTTTTTT. It encodes CASSTDLRANEKLFF.

The table lists this clone with a count of one. The J gene is TRBJ1-1, the V gene TRBV12-3 or TRBV12-4; possibly TRBD1 for D (6 bases). The CDR3 length is 13 residues. The V gene lost 2 bases and the J gene lost 5 bases, with 9 bases spanning the gap. CDR3 nucleotides: TGTGCCAGCAGTTTAAGTCAGGGGACTGAAGCTTTCTTT. Translated: CASSLSQGTEAFF.

This clone was counted once. The rearrangement joins TRBV6-1 to TRBJ1-2; D call uncertain. This CDR3 spans 12 amino acids. Germline loops: CDR1 MNHNS, CDR2 SASEGT. The V gene lost 1 base and the J gene lost 6 bases, with 6 bases spanning the gap. The CDR3 loop reads CASSEVRDGYTF. DNA of the CDR3: TGTGCCAGCAGTGAAGTGAGAGATGGCTACACCTTC.

This chain joins TRBV6-5 and TRBJ1-2; D perhaps matches TRBD1 (5 bases). The germline CDR1 and CDR2 sequences are MNHEY and SVGAGI. V was cut by 5 bases and J by 8 bases, with 21 bases left in between. This CDR3 region has 15 residues. CDR3 loop: CASSPGRATLRGYTF. In DNA, the CDR3 is TGTGCCAGCAGTCCAGGGAGAGCCACCCTAAGGGGCTACACCTTC.

The chain has TRBV11-2 and TRBJ2-1, with 10 bases fitting TRBD2. Germline assignment: CDR1 SGHAT and CDR2 FQNNGV. Losses at the gene ends were 6 bases for V and 6 bases for J; bases not matched to a gene: 8. CDR3 length: 15 amino acids. Here the CDR3 reads CASRPSGGAGNEQFF. DNA of the CDR3: TGTGCCAGCAGACCAAGCGGGGGGGCGGGCAATGAGCAGTTCTTC.

Points on this clone: The junction departs from the called germline gene at one end, perhaps through a read error. This rearrangement joins TRBV19 to TRBJ2-2; D might be TRBD1 (5 bases). The CDR3 is made up of 15 amino acids. Germline V gene sequence: CDR1 LNHDA, CDR2 SQIVND (reference sequence). The CDR3 DNA is TGCGCCAGTAGTATCGCCAGGGCCGGGTCCGGGGAGCTGTTTTTT. It yields the protein CASSIARAGSGELFF.

The rearrangement uses TRBV5-1 and TRBJ1-4; tentatively, D is TRBD1 (6 bases). V lost 0 bases, J lost 2 bases, and 11 bases lay in between. From germline, CDR1 is SGHRS and CDR2 YFSETQ. The CDR3 runs to 16 residues. In DNA form, the CDR3 reads TGCGCCAGCAGCTTGGCACCCCAGGGGACTAATGAAAAACTGTTTTTT. Translated: CASSLAPQGTNEKLFF.

This chain connects TRBV9 to TRBJ1-3; D is unresolved. The ends were cut back, 0 bases at V and 4 bases at J, with 8 bases in the middle. The CDR3 loop spans 14 amino acids. Germline V gene sequence: CDR1 SGDLS, CDR2 YYNGEE. This CDR3 reads CASSVVGSGNTIYF. Written as DNA, the CDR3 is TGTGCCAGCAGCGTAGTGGGGTCCGGAAACACCATATATTTT.

V and J are TRBV9 and TRBJ1-2; possibly TRBD1 for D (5 bases). The V end lost 4 bases, the J end lost 8 bases, and 15 bases lay between the germline ends. CDR3 size: 13 residues. Per the germline V gene, CDR1 is SGDLS and CDR2 is YYNGEE. The CDR3 here is CASSSAGGWGYTF. Written as DNA, the CDR3 is TGTGCCAGCAGCTCAGCCGGGGGTTGGGGCTACACCTTC.

The V gene is TRBV5-4, the J gene TRBJ1-4, with 11 bases fitting TRBD1. Germline V lookup: CDR1 SGHNT, CDR2 YYREEE (reference sequence). The V segment lost 7 bases and the J segment 14 bases; nucleotides outside the gene matches: 13. The CDR3 contains 14 residues. CDR3: CASASGQGAFPLFF. CDR3 nucleotide sequence: TGTGCCAGCGCCTCAGGACAGGGGGCGTTTCCCCTGTTTTTT.

The V gene is TRBV15, the J gene TRBJ2-1; 10 positions agree with TRBD1. The V gene's germline CDR1 is LNHNV and CDR2 YYDKDF (reference sequence). With V trimmed by 3 bases and J by 6 bases, 2 bases remained unmatched. This CDR3 contains 14 residues. CDR3 coding DNA: TGTGCCACCAGCAGGACAGGGGGCTTCAATGAGCAGTTCTTC. Its translation: CATSRTGGFNEQFF.

The chain joins TRBV3-1 (or the pseudogene TRBV3-2) to TRBJ2-5, with 8 bases that match TRBD1. CDR3 length equals 13 residues. CDR1 LGHDT and CDR2 YNNKEL come from the germline V gene (reference sequence). V shed 8 bases, J shed 2 bases, and the junction held 4 bases outside the gene matches. As DNA, the CDR3 is TGTGCCAGCTCCGGGACAGGACAAGAGACCCAGTACTTC. Its protein is CASSGTGQETQYF.

The genes are TRBV3-1 (or the pseudogene TRBV3-2) and TRBJ1-6, with 7 positions matching TRBD1. V gave up 4 bases and J gave up 7 bases; unmatched junction bases: 1. CDR3 length equals 13 residues. Germline loops: CDR1 LGHDT, CDR2 YNNKEL (reference sequence). Here the CDR3 reads CASSRQGNSPLHF. CDR3 DNA sequence: TGTGCCAGCAGCCGACAGGGAAATTCACCCCTCCACTTT.

This sequence joins TRBV6-2 or TRBV6-3 and TRBJ1-1; perhaps TRBD1 as D (5 bases). Trimming removed 4 bases at V and 4 bases at J, with 16 bases between. The CDR3 length is 15 residues. Germline V CDR1 and CDR2: MNHEY, SVGEGT. As DNA, the CDR3 is TGTGCCAGCAGTTGGGTTCAGGGACCCGGCACTGAAGCTTTCTTT. Amino acid sequence: CASSWVQGPGTEAFF.

The sample holds one count of this clone. The chain is built from TRBV5-1 and TRBJ1-1; D is uncertain. Per germline, CDR1 SGHRS and CDR2 YFSETQ. Trimming shortened V by 6 bases and J by 4 bases, and 19 bases separated the two germline ends. The CDR3 loop spans 15 amino acids. CDR3 sequence reads: CASMDPRLGGTEAFF. The CDR3 DNA reads as TGCGCCAGCATGGACCCTCGCCTTGGTGGCACTGAAGCTTTCTTT.

This rearrangement joins TRBV5-4 to TRBJ2-2; TRBD2 matches at 10 bases. Losses at the gene ends were 5 bases for V and 9 bases for J; bases not matched to a gene: 13. This CDR3 is built from 16 residues. Germline V gene lookup returns CDR1 SGHNT and CDR2 YYREEE (reference sequence). The CDR3 region has the DNA TGTGCCAGCAGTCGCATGCCCGGGACTAGCGCGAGGGAGCTGTTTTTT. This gives the protein CASSRMPGTSARELFF.

This clone was counted a single time. The rearrangement links TRBV9 to TRBJ2-3; TRBD2 matches at 9 bases. From germline, CDR1 is SGDLS and CDR2 YYNGEE. This CDR3 comprises 17 residues. J gave up 0 bases and V 2 bases, and 7 bases lay outside the gene matches. The CDR3 reads CASSVLSGGLSTDTQYF. The CDR3 nucleotides are TGTGCCAGCAGCGTTCTAAGCGGGGGGCTCAGCACAGATACGCAGTATTTT.

The CDR3 sequence: CATSRRGGDQPQHF. The CDR3 region has the DNA TGTGCCACCAGCAGGAGGGGAGGGGATCAGCCCCAGCATTTT. V and J are TRBV15 and TRBJ1-5; a weak D match, TRBD1 (5 bases). The ends were cut back, 3 bases at V and 5 bases at J, with 11 bases in the middle. This CDR3 contains 14 residues. Germline values: CDR1 LNHNV, CDR2 YYDKDF (reference sequence).

The rearrangement uses TRBV5-1 and TRBJ1-2; 8 bases are a match to TRBD1. Unmatched junction bases numbered 12, after V lost 0 bases and J lost 8 bases. Germline lookup yields CDR1 SGHRS and CDR2 YFSETQ. The CDR3 length is 16 residues. The DNA for the CDR3 is TGCGCCAGCAGCTTGGGAGACAGGGGCCCTCAAGGGGGCTACACCTTC. The encoded protein is CASSLGDRGPQGGYTF.

The CDR3 region is CASSSRVAFF. DNA of the CDR3: TGCGCCAGCAGCTCCCGTGTGGCTTTCTTT. The chain is built from TRBV5-1 and TRBJ1-1; D uncertain. Germline V gives CDR1 SGHRS, CDR2 YFSETQ. CDR3 length equals 10 residues. Deletions cut 3 bases from V and 11 bases from J, with 8 bases between.

The J gene is TRBJ2-7, the V gene TRBV28; D remains ambiguous. Germline assignment: CDR1 MDHEN and CDR2 SYDVKM. Trimming shortened V by 3 bases and J by 9 bases, and 12 bases separated the two germline ends. This CDR3 comprises 12 residues. DNA of the CDR3: TGTGCCAGCAGTTTCGACTCCGCATGGCAGTACTTC. Protein: CASSFDSAWQYF.

J is TRBJ1-1 and V is TRBV11-2, with 9 bases fitting TRBD1. Losses at the gene ends were 6 bases for V and 1 base for J; bases not matched to a gene: 3. The CDR3 has 14 residues. Germline V CDR1 and CDR2: SGHAT, FQNNGV. The CDR3 bases are TGTGCCAGCAGAGGACAGGGGCCGAACACTGAAGCTTTCTTT. Its translation: CASRGQGPNTEAFF.

V usage is TRBV19 and J usage is TRBJ1-4; 8 bases are shared with TRBD1. V trimming: 4 bases; J trimming: 5 bases; junction bases outside the gene matches: 6. The germline gives CDR1 LNHDA, CDR2 SQIVND (reference sequence). The CDR3 has 15 amino acids. The CDR3 protein is CASSTTGVSNEKLFF. The DNA of the CDR3 is TGTGCCAGTAGTACGACAGGGGTATCGAATGAAAAACTGTTTTTT.

Note on this clone: Other DNA sequences in this specimen translate into the identical CDR3. The rearrangement joins TRBV18 to TRBJ1-6, with TRBD1 matching 7 bases. The CDR3 loop spans 14 amino acids. V lost 3 bases, J lost 6 bases, and 2 bases stayed unmatched. Germline V gene lookup returns CDR1 KGHSH and CDR2 LQKENI. CDR3 region: CASSPRDSNSPLHF. The CDR3 DNA follows: TGTGCCAGCTCACCCCGGGACAGTAATTCACCCCTCCACTTT.

This sequence joins TRBV7-9 and TRBJ1-1; D is undetermined. This CDR3 spans 15 amino acids. Germline V gene data show CDR1 as SEHNR and CDR2 as FQNEAQ (reference sequence). Trimming stripped 3 bases from V and 2 bases from J, with 13 bases between. DNA for the CDR3: TGTGCCAGCAGCTTGATGGGTTTACGAAACACTGAAGCTTTCTTT. This codes for CASSLMGLRNTEAFF.

The chain joins TRBV6-1 to TRBJ2-6; the D is unclear. The length of the CDR3 is 15 residues. CDR1 and CDR2 from the germline V gene are MNHNS and SASEGT. Trimming took off 5 bases at V and 0 bases at J, with 8 bases between the two ends. The chain's CDR3 is CASSSRTSGANVLTF. CDR3 bases: TGTGCCAGCAGTTCCCGGACCTCTGGGGCCAACGTCCTGACTTTC.

This chain joins TRBV30 and TRBJ1-2, with D hard to call. V was trimmed by 4 bases and J by 2 bases, leaving 14 bases between them. CDR3 length: 14 amino acids. Germline CDR1 and CDR2: GTSNPN and SVGIG (reference sequence). This CDR3 is CAWTKNMRNYGYTF. In DNA form, the CDR3 reads TGTGCCTGGACTAAGAATATGAGGAACTATGGCTACACCTTC.